A selection of T cell receptor beta chains follows, all from one sample in a study of T-cell memory formation after mild COVID-19. TCRdb called the 5' RACE reads again in MiXCR, with one record for every CDR3 protein. The repertoire holds roughly 110,000 distinct CDR3 sequences, with around 12% as singletons. Sequenced sample: PBMCs or a T cell subset sorted from them (not recorded which). All receptors derive from an adult woman who had mild COVID-19 (a few samples of this study predate the infection). Cell type and time point are not known. CDR3s include the opening cysteine and the closing phenylalanine or tryptophan. D genes are given only for firm matches. Clone size is shown for a subset of rows, as once, few, many or a class of expanded clone.

>TRBJ2-1|few|TRBV20-1|TRBD2
CSARGLAGGRATIYNEQFF
TGCAGTGCTCGCGGACTAGCGGGGGGACGAGCGACGATCTACAATGAGCAGTTCTTC
>TRBJ2-1|-|TRBV27|-
CASSLHPTGGDNEQFF
TGTGCCAGCAGTCTACATCCCACAGGGGGGGACAATGAGCAGTTCTTC
>TRBJ2-5|many|TRBV5-1|-
CASSSRQVYYQETQYF
TGCGCCAGCAGCTCTCGACAGGTTTATTACCAAGAGACCCAGTACTTC
>TRBJ2-7|few|TRBV4-1|TRBD2
CASSQEGSGVPYEQYF
TGCGCCAGCAGCCAAGAGGGTAGCGGGGTGCCCTACGAGCAGTACTTC
>TRBJ2-3|few|TRBV10-3|TRBD2
CAISEGLAGTSTDTQYF
TGTGCCATCAGTGAAGGACTAGCGGGGACCAGCACAGATACGCAGTATTTT
>TRBJ2-1|many|TRBV20-1|TRBD2
CSAYQLGLAENEQFF
TGCAGTGCCTACCAACTCGGACTAGCGGAAAATGAGCAGTTCTTC
>TRBJ2-1|-|TRBV6-6|TRBD2
CASSLAGAPGPYNEQFF
TGTGCCAGCAGTTTAGCGGGGGCGCCGGGCCCCTACAATGAGCAGTTCTTC
>TRBJ2-5|few|TRBV21-1|-
CASDKTSGSRVETQYF
TGTGCCAGCGACAAAACTTCCGGGAGTCGAGTAGAGACCCAGTACTTC
>TRBJ2-7|few|TRBV11-2|-
CASSLDPPGEQYF
TGTGCCAGCAGCTTAGATCCGCCCGGCGAGCAGTACTTC
>TRBJ2-1|-|TRBV7-9|-
CASSSGLPTLAYYNEQFF
TGTGCCAGCAGCTCGGGACTTCCCACCCTCGCCTACTACAATGAGCAGTTCTTC